This T cell receptor (beta chain) was sequenced in a study of T cell repertoires in cytomegalovirus infection (dated 2019 in TCRdb). Background on the whole study: Donor HLA type was relevant to the analysis, because carriage of CMV infection together with the matching HLA type was indicated by public TCR beta signatures.

Points the paper makes about the study in general: In the ex vivo response, HLA-C-restricted CMV-specific TCR beta clonotypes were dominant, and in two of eight donors the single most frequent clonotype came from this HLA-C-restricted group. Carriers of CMV infection plus the relevant HLA type were discriminated by the cumulative frequency of public TCR beta family members in the study cohort and in an independent approximately 360-donor cohort.

CDR1 and CDR2, per the germline V gene, are ENHRY and SYGVKD. Including cysteine and phenylalanine, the CDR3 has 14 amino acids. Left in the record is the CDR3 DNA by itself, 42 bases read in frame from the first base. Trimming takes 1 base from V and 5 bases from J, and the germline ends sit 9 bases apart. Sequencing was carried out with an Illumina HiSeq 1500. The public sequencing data were trimmed at Q25 with fastp and processed into clonotypes with MiXCR by TCRdb, which kept only in-frame beta chains. Here each entry gathers all rows of one CDR3 protein and keeps the most common genes and DNA. A total of almost 500,000 distinct CDR3 sequences appear in this sample, approximately 10% of them only once. Of the sample, about 10% is held by the ten largest clones. Regarding this clonotype: What antigen it recognizes has not been identified. Base qualities are not recorded, but no much larger clone differs from it by a single base.

Input material: PBMCs. The chain links TRBV10-3 with TRBJ1-5, with the D gene not clear enough to name. The source of this sequence is a human donor in good health (CMV status not recorded). Some clones in this sample may be carry-over from other donors' samples. The DNA sequence is given as TGTGCCATCAGTGAGTTTCAGTCTCATCAGCCCCAGCATTTT. Translated, this is CAISEFQSHQPQHF.